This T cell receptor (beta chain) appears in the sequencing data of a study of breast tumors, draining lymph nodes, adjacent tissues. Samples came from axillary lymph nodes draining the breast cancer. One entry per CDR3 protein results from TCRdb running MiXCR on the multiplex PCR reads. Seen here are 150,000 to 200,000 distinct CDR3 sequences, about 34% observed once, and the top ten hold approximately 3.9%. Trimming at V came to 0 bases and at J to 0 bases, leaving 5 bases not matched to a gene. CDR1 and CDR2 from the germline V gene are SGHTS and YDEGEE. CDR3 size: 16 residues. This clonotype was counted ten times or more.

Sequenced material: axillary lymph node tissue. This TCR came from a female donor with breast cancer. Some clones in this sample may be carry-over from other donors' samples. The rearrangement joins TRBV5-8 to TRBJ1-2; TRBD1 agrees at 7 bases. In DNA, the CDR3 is TGTGCCAGCAGCTTGGGGGACAGATTAGCTAACTATGGCTACACCTTC. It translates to CASSLGDRLANYGYTF.